This T cell receptor (beta chain) was recorded in a study of blood T cell repertoires in COVID-19. About the research overall: The United States, Italy and Spain were the sources of the acute and convalescent COVID-19 samples.

This clone is a singleton in its sample. The CDR3 loop spans 12 amino acids. The V end was cut by 3 bases, the J end by 6 bases, with 10 bases between. Germline values: CDR1 DFQATT, CDR2 SNEGSKA (reference sequence). Patients from Seattle were sampled longitudinally, starting during active infection. Authors' processing steps: Amplified reference gene primers provided the basis for estimating nucleated cell counts. The table came from immunoSEQ multiplex PCR; TCRdb's copy has only in-frame clones and leaves some out. That table furnishes V, J and clone size, whereas the DNA furnished D and trimming. The sample shows some 300,000 clones, 75% to 90% of them seen only once.

This clonotype was obtained from a woman in her seventies with COVID-19, enrolled during active disease. Specimen: peripheral blood. V usage is TRBV20-1 and J usage is TRBJ2-3; no definite D call. CDR3 nucleotide sequence: TGCAGTGCTAGTATAAGTCGGGATACGCAGTATTTT. Translating gives CSASISRDTQYF.